The clone carrying this TCR beta chain was counted ten times or more. The read terminates 3 residues ahead of where the CDR3 ends, so the germline J gene completes it. The sample belongs to a study of T cell clonality in common variable immunodeficiency. This CDR3 spans 15 amino acids. V shed 0 bases and J shed 9 bases, with 15 bases lying between them. Germline-derived CDR1 and CDR2 are LGHDT and YNNKEL (reference sequence). Sequencing was performed with immunoSEQ multiplex PCR; in TCRdb, only in-frame clones are kept and a portion is missing. Observed in the sample are tens of thousands of clones, none of them singletons.

The V gene is TRBV3-1 (or the pseudogene TRBV3-2), the J gene TRBJ2-1; possible D gene TRBD2, 6 bases. The receptor comes from a person aged 18-70 years in good health. The sample comprised peripheral blood mononuclear cells. The part of the CDR3 DNA that was read is TGTGCCAGCAGCCAAGATAGGACTAAAGTTCGTGAG. This codes for CASSQDRTKVRE. The entire CDR3 protein is CASSQDRTKVREQFF.